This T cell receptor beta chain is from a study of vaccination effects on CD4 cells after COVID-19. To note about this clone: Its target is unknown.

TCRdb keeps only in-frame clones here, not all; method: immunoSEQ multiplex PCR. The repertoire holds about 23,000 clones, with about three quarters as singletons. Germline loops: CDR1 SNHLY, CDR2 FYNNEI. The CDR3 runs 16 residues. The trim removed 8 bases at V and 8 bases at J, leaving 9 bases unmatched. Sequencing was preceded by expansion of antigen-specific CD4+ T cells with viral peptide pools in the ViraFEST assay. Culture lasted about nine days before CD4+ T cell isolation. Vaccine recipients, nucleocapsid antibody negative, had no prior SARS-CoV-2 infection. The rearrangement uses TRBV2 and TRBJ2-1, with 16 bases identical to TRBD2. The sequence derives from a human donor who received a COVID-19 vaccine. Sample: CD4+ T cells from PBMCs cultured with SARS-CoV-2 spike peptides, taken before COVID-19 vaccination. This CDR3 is CASYPGLAGGRHEQFF. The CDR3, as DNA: TGTGCCAGCTACCCGGGACTAGCGGGAGGGCGACATGAGCAGTTCTTC.